Shown below are 14 T cell receptor beta chains from a single sample sequenced in a study of cytotoxic CD8 clonotypes in ibrutinib-treated CLL. TCRdb keeps only in-frame clones here, not all; method: immunoSEQ multiplex PCR. The data contain about 160,000 clones, under 90% of them singletons. This specimen consisted of PBMCs, obtained after 24 months of ibrutinib treatment. The receptor set was obtained from a human donor with chronic lymphocytic leukemia.

The gene calls are TRBV28 and TRBJ2-1, with no clear D. V was shortened by 3 bases and J by 9 bases, with 3 bases between the two germline ends. Per germline, CDR1 MDHEN and CDR2 SYDVKM. This CDR3 contains 10 residues. The DNA for the CDR3 is TGTGCCAGCAGTTTTGGTGAGCAGTTCTTC. Translating gives CASSFGEQFF. The whole variable domain, filled in from reference TRBV28 and TRBJ2-1, reads DVKVTQSSRYLVKRTGEKVFLECVQDMDHENMFWYRQDPGLGLRLIYFSYDVKMKEKGDIPEGYSVSREKKERFSLILESASTNQTSMYLCASSFGEQFFGPGTRLTVL.

The J gene is TRBJ2-3, the V gene TRBV7-6; D remains unclear. This CDR3 contains 14 residues. The germline V gene encodes CDR1 SGHVS and CDR2 FNYEAQ. Trimming stripped 1 base from V and 2 bases from J, with 7 bases between. The CDR3 DNA is TGTGCCAGCAGCTTAGAGGCCTTCACAGATACGCAGTATTTT. Translation: CASSLEAFTDTQYF. The entire variable domain, with the rest obtained from reference TRBV7-6 and TRBJ2-3, is as follows: GAGVSQSPRYKVTKRGQDVALRCDPISGHVSLYWYRQALGQGPEFLTYFNYEAQQDKSGLPNDRFSAERPEGSISTLTIQRTEQRDSAMYRCASSLEAFTDTQYFGPGTRLTVL.

For the CDR3, the DNA is TGTGCCAGCAGTTACGATAGCAGTAACTATGGCTACACCTTC. Translated: CASSYDSSNYGYTF. The chain carries TRBV6-5 and TRBJ1-2; D gene ambiguous. From germline, CDR1 is MNHEY and CDR2 SVGAGI. Trimming stripped 2 bases from V and 1 base from J, with 8 bases between. The CDR3 runs 14 residues.

The chain employs TRBV5-1 and TRBJ1-3; D perhaps matches TRBD1 (6 bases). Germline CDR1 SGHRS, CDR2 YFSETQ. V shed 4 bases and J shed 1 base, with 15 bases lying between them. CDR3 length: 16 residues. The DNA of the CDR3 is TGCGCCAGCAGCACACTCTTCAGGGGTTCTGGAAACACCATATATTTT. Translation: CASSTLFRGSGNTIYF.

J is TRBJ1-4 and V is TRBV4-3; possible D gene TRBD1, 6 bases. The CDR3 spans 16 residues. CDR1 is LGHNA and CDR2 is YSLEER in the germline V gene. V dropped 0 bases and J dropped 0 bases, with 8 bases sitting between them. Here the CDR3 DNA reads TGCGCCAGCAGCCAAGAAAACAGGGCAACTAATGAAAAACTGTTTTTT. It yields the protein CASSQENRATNEKLFF.

The genes are TRBV7-2 and TRBJ1-5, with a weak D call TRBD1 (6 bases). Germline lookup yields CDR1 SGHTA and CDR2 FQGNSA. The CDR3 runs to 14 residues. V was shortened by 5 bases and J by 4 bases, with 12 bases between the two germline ends. CDR3 DNA: TGTGCCAGCAGCCCGGACAGCGTTAATCAGCCCCAGCATTTT. As protein: CASSPDSVNQPQHF.

The chain links TRBV11-2 to TRBJ1-2; no definite D call. CDR1 SGHAT and CDR2 FQNNGV come from the germline V gene. With 3 bases removed from V and 2 bases from J, the gap between germline ends came to 10 bases. The CDR3 extends over 14 amino acids. CDR3 sequence: CASSFEAANYGYTF. The CDR3 nucleotides are TGTGCCAGCAGCTTCGAGGCGGCGAACTATGGCTACACCTTC.

The CDR3: CASSPRGGTGYEKLFF. The CDR3 DNA reads as TGCGCCAGCAGCCCCCGAGGGGGGACAGGGTATGAAAAACTGTTTTTT. The chain is built from TRBV5-1 and TRBJ1-4, with TRBD1 identical over 9 bases. J was trimmed by 6 bases and V by 4 bases; bases with no gene match: 10. Germline CDR1 and CDR2: SGHRS and YFSETQ. This CDR3 is 16 amino acids long.

The rearrangement uses TRBV7-2 and TRBJ2-7; D is uncertain. V was pared by 7 bases and J by 0 bases, with 16 bases between. Germline CDR1 reads SGHTA; CDR2 reads FQGNSA. The length of the CDR3 is 15 residues. This chain's CDR3 is CASTPHHGSSYEQYF. CDR3 bases: TGTGCCAGCACCCCCCACCACGGGTCCTCCTACGAGCAGTACTTC. Filled out from reference TRBV7-2 and TRBJ2-7, the complete variable domain reads GAGVSQSPSNKVTEKGKDVELRCDPISGHTALYWYRQSLGQGLEFLIYFQGNSAPDKSGLPSDRFSAERTGGSVSTLTIQRTQQEDSAVYLCASTPHHGSSYEQYFGPGTRLTVT.

The V and J genes are TRBV5-8 and TRBJ1-1, with 7 bases fitting TRBD1. The germline CDR1 and CDR2 sequences are SGHTS and YDEGEE. Trimming removed 4 bases from V and 1 base from J; junction bases left unmatched: 7. The CDR3 is 15 amino acids. CDR3 sequence (DNA): TGTGCCAGCAGCCTGACAGGGCGGGGGAACACTGAAGCTTTCTTT. Translated: CASSLTGRGNTEAFF.

The chain uses TRBV6-6 and TRBJ1-5; D call uncertain. CDR3 length equals 15 residues. V lost 2 bases to trimming and J lost 6 bases, with 14 bases between them. CDR1 and CDR2 (germline): MNHNY, SVGAGI (reference sequence). DNA of the CDR3: TGTGCCAGCAGTTACCCACCGGAAACCCCTCAGCCCCAGCATTTT. This codes for CASSYPPETPQPQHF.

V gene TRBV9 combines with J gene TRBJ1-4; the D is unclear. The CDR3 loop spans 13 amino acids. Germline V lookup: CDR1 SGDLS, CDR2 YYNGEE. With 2 bases removed from V and 5 bases from J, the gap between germline ends came to 7 bases. CDR3 in amino acids: CASSVGINEKLFF. CDR3 DNA: TGTGCCAGCAGCGTCGGGATCAATGAAAAACTGTTTTTT.

The V gene is TRBV9, the J gene TRBJ2-5; no firm D call. Germline CDR1 SGDLS, CDR2 YYNGEE. The CDR3 contains 13 residues. Deletions cut 4 bases from V and 5 bases from J, with 12 bases between. CDR3 sequence (DNA): TGTGCCAGCAGCCCGCGCCGCCGGGAGACCCAGTACTTC. It is translated as CASSPRRRETQYF. Together with reference TRBV9 and TRBJ2-5, the CDR3 gives the full variable domain: DSGVTQTPKHLITATGQRVTLRCSPRSGDLSVYWYQQSLDQGLQFLIQYYNGEERAKGNILERFSAQQFPDLHSELNLSSLELGDSALYFCASSPRRRETQYFGPGTRLLVL.

The chain recombines TRBV5-1 with TRBJ1-1; tentatively, D is TRBD1 (6 bases). Trimming took 4 bases from V and 3 from J, leaving 19 bases between them. Looked up from germline, CDR1 is SGHRS and CDR2 is YFSETQ. This CDR3 is 16 amino acids long. This CDR3 reads CASSPGVIGGHTEAFF. The CDR3 DNA follows: TGCGCCAGCAGCCCAGGGGTTATCGGGGGGCACACTGAAGCTTTCTTT. Drawing the rest from reference TRBV5-1 and TRBJ1-1, the complete variable domain is KAGVTQTPRYLIKTRGQQVTLSCSPISGHRSVSWYQQTPGQGLQFLFEYFSETQRNKGNFPGRFSGRQFSNSRSEMNVSTLELGDSALYLCASSPGVIGGHTEAFFGQGTRLTVV.